This T cell receptor (beta chain) originates from a study of OX40 agonist ivuxolimab in advanced cancers. Study in general: Ivuxolimab, which is an agonistic anti-OX40 (CD134) antibody, was administered to the patients.

A single count supports this clone. At cycle 4 day 1, cycle 7 day 1, and baseline, blood was sampled. Profiling relied on immunoSEQ multiplex PCR, and the TCRdb table lists in-frame clones only, not all of them. This table has 55,000 to 65,000 clones, roughly 90% appearing once. Trimming removed 0 bases from V and 1 base from J, with 6 bases in between. Per germline, CDR1 SGHAT and CDR2 FQNNGV. The length of the CDR3 is 14 residues. The rearrangement uses TRBV11-2 and TRBJ1-1; D call uncertain. The clonotype was recovered from an adult with an advanced solid tumor such as melanoma, head and neck, liver or kidney cancer. Source: CD4+ or CD8+ T cells sorted from blood, taken in a trial of the OX40 agonist ivuxolimab. The CDR3 bases are TGTGCCAGCAGCTTAGAGGTTAGGAACACTGAAGCTTTCTTT. Protein sequence: CASSLEVRNTEAFF.